Reported below is one TCR beta chain. The sample comes from a study of blood T cell repertoires in COVID-19. Overall study context: Researchers got acute and convalescent COVID-19 samples from the United States, Italy and Spain. T cells, B-cell-depleted T cells, or PBMCs supplied cDNA or gDNA.

Per the study methods: Estimates of nucleated cell counts were drawn from the amplification of reference gene primers. This table comes from immunoSEQ multiplex PCR, and its TCRdb copy is limited to in-frame clones, with some not included. V and J calls and clone size follow that table, whereas D and trimming were derived from the DNA. Of around 13,000 clones in the sample, roughly nine tenths were seen once. Germline CDR1 reads SEHNR; CDR2 reads FQNEAQ (reference sequence). The CDR3 loop spans 14 amino acids. V shed 5 bases and J shed 5 bases, with 15 bases lying between them. This sequence joins TRBV7-9 and TRBJ1-2; weak D call: TRBD1 (5 bases). This sequence was found in a man aged 45-60 years with active COVID-19. Specimen: peripheral blood. In nucleotides, the CDR3 is TGTGCCAGCAGCCATCCGGCCCCAGGGTATGGCTACACCTTC. It specifies CASSHPAPGYGYTF.